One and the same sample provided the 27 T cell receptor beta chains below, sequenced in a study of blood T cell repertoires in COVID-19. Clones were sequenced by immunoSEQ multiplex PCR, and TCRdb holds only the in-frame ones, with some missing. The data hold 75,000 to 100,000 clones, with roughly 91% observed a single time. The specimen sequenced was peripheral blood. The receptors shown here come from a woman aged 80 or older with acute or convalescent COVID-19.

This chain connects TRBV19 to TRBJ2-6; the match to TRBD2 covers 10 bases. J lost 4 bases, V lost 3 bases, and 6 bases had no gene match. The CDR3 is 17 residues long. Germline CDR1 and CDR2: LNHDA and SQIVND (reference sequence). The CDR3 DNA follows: TGTGCCAGTAGTATCCCCGGACTAGCGGCAGGGGCCAACGTCCTGACTTTC. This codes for CASSIPGLAAGANVLTF.

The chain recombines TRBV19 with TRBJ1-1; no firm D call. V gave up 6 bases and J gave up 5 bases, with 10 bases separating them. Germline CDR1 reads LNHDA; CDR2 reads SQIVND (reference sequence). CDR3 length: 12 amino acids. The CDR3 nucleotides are TGTGCCAGTAGCCGGGCGGGGACTGAAGCTTTCTTT. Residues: CASSRAGTEAFF.

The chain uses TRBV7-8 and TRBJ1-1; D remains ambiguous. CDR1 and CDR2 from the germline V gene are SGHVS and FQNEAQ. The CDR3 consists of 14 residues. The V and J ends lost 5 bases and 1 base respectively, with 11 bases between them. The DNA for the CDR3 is TGTGCCAGCAGCCCTGTTCGGGGGAACACTGAAGCTTTCTTT. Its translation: CASSPVRGNTEAFF.

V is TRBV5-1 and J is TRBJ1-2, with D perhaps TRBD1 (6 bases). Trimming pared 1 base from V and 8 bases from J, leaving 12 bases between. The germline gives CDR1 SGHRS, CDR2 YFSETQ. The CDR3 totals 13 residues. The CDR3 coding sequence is TGCGCCAGCAGCTTGACAGGGTTGGGCGGCTACACCTTC. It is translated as CASSLTGLGGYTF.

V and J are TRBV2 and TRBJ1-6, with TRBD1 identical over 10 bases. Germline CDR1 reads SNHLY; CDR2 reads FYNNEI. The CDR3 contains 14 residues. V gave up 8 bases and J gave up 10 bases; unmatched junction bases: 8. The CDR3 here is CASLRDRGASPLHF. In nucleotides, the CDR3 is TGTGCCAGCCTCCGGGACAGGGGTGCCTCACCCCTCCACTTT.

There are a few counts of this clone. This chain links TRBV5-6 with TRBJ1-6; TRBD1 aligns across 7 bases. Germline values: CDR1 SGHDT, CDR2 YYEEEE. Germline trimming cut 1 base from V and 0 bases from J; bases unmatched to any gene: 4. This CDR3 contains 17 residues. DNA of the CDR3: TGTGCCAGCAGCTTGAAACAGGGGCCCTCCTATAATTCACCCCTCCACTTT. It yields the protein CASSLKQGPSYNSPLHF. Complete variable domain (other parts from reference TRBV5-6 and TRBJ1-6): DAGVTQSPTHLIKTRGQQVTLRCSPKSGHDTVSWYQQALGQGPQFIFQYYEEEERQRGNFPDRFSGHQFPNYSSELNVNALLLGDSALYLCASSLKQGPSYNSPLHFGNGTRLTVT.

The CDR3 sequence: CSAPRRDGYTF. CDR3 coding DNA: TGCAGTGCTCCCCGGCGGGATGGCTACACCTTC. The chain couples TRBV20-1 to TRBJ1-2; D is unclear. V lost 5 bases to trimming and J lost 6 bases, with 10 bases between them. Germline assignment: CDR1 DFQATT and CDR2 SNEGSKA (reference sequence). The CDR3 extends over 11 amino acids.

The CDR3 sequence is CASSVGDRGTGNTIYF. CDR3 sequence (DNA): TGTGCCAGCAGCGTAGGGGACAGGGGAACTGGAAACACCATATATTTT. The rearrangement uses TRBV9 and TRBJ1-3; 10 positions match TRBD1. Unmatched junction bases numbered 2, after V lost 0 bases and J lost 2 bases. This CDR3 contains 16 residues. Germline V gene sequence: CDR1 SGDLS, CDR2 YYNGEE.

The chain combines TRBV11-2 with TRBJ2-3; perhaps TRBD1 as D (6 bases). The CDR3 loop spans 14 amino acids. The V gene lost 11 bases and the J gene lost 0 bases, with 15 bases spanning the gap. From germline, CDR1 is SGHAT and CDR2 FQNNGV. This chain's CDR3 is CAAGGDRSTDTQYF. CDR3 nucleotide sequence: TGTGCCGCAGGCGGAGACAGGAGCACAGATACGCAGTATTTT.

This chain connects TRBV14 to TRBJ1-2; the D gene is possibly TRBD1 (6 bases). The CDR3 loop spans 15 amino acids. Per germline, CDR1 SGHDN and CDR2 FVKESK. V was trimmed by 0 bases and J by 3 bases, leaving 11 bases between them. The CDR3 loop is CASSQDIRGHYGYTF. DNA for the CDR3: TGTGCCAGCAGCCAAGATATCAGGGGCCACTATGGCTACACCTTC.

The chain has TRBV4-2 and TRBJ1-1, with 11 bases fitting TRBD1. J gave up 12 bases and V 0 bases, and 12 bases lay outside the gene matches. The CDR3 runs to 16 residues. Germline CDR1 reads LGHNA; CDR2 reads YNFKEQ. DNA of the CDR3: TGTGCCAGCAGCCAAGAACGGTGGGGACAGGGGGAGCTAACTTTCTTT. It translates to CASSQERWGQGELTFF.

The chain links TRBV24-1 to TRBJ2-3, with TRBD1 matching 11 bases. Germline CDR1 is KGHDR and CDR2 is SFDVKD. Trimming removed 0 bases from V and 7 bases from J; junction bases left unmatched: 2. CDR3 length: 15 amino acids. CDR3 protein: CATSDLGQGAYTQYF. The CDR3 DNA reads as TGTGCCACCAGTGATTTGGGACAGGGGGCTTATACGCAGTATTTT.

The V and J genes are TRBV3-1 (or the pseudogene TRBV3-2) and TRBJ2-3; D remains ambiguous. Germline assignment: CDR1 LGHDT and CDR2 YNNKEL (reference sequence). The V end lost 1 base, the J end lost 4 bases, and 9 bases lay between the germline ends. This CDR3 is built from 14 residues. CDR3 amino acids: CASSQARVADTQYF. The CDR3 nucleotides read TGTGCCAGCAGCCAAGCCCGCGTGGCAGATACGCAGTATTTT.

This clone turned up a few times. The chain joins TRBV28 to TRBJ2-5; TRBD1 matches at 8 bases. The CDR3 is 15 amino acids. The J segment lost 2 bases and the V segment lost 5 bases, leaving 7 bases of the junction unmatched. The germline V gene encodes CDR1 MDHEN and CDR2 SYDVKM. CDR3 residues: CASSPLDREQETQYF. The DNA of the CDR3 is TGTGCCAGCAGTCCCCTGGACAGGGAGCAAGAGACCCAGTACTTC.

The CDR3 DNA reads as TGTGCCAGTACTCCCACGTCAGGGTTCCTGAAGACCCAGTACTTC. Amino acid sequence: CASTPTSGFLKTQYF. The chain employs TRBV19 and TRBJ2-5; possible D gene TRBD1, 5 bases. The ends were cut back, 7 bases at V and 6 bases at J, with 21 bases in the middle. The CDR3 is made up of 15 amino acids. The germline gives CDR1 LNHDA, CDR2 SQIVND (reference sequence).

In DNA form, the CDR3 reads TGTGCCAGCAGTGAAAACAGCTTCTATGGCTACACCTTC. This codes for CASSENSFYGYTF. The V and J genes are TRBV6-1 and TRBJ1-2; D gene unclear. V lost 2 bases, J lost 4 bases, and 8 bases lay in between. CDR1 is MNHNS and CDR2 is SASEGT in the germline V gene. The CDR3 covers 13 residues.

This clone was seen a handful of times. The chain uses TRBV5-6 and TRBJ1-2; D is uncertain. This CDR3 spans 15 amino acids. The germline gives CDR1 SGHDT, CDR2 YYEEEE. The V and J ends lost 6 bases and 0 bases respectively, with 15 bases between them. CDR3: CASIDTGKANYGYTF. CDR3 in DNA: TGTGCCAGCATTGACACGGGAAAAGCTAACTATGGCTACACCTTC.

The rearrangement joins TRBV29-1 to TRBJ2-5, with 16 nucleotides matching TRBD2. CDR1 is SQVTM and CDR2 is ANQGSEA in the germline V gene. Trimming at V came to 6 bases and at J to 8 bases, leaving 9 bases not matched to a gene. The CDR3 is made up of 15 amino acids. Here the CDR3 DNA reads TGCAGCGTGGGACAGGGGACTAGCGGGGGGGGAACCCAGTACTTC. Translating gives CSVGQGTSGGGTQYF.

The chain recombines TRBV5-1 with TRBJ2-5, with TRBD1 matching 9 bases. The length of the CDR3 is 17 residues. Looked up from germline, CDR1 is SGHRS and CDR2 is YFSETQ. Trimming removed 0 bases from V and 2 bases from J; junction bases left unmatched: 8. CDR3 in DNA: TGCGCCAGCAGCTTGGTCCCGGGACAGGGATATCAAGAGACCCAGTACTTC. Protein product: CASSLVPGQGYQETQYF.

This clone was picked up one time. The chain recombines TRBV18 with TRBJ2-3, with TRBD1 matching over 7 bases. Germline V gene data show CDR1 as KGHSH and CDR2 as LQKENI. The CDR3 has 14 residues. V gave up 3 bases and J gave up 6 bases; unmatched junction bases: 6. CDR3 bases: TGTGCCAGCTCACCTCAAGCCAGGGGGGATACGCAGTATTTT. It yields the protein CASSPQARGDTQYF.

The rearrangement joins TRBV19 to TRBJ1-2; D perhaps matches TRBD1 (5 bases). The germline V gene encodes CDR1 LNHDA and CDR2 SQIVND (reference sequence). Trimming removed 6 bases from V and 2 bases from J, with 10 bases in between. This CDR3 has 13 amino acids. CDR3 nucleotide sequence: TGTGCCAGTAGGGTCCAGGGAAACTATGGCTACACCTTC. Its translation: CASRVQGNYGYTF. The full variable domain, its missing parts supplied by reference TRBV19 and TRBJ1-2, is DGGITQSPKYLFRKEGQNVTLSCEQNLNHDAMYWYRQDPGQGLRLIYYSQIVNDFQKGDIAEGYSVSREKKESFPLTVTSAQKNPTAFYLCASRVQGNYGYTFGSGTRLTVV.

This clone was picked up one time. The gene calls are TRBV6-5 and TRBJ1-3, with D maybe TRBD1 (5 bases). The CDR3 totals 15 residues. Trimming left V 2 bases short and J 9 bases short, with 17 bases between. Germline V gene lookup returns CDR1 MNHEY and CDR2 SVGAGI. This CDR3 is CASSYARQGRGTIYF. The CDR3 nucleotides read TGTGCCAGCAGTTACGCGAGGCAGGGTCGCGGCACCATATATTTT.

CDR3 amino acids: CASSPPPTSGRAKTQYF. Written as DNA, the CDR3 is TGTGCCAGTAGTCCACCCCCTACTAGCGGGAGGGCGAAGACCCAGTACTTC. The genes are TRBV19 and TRBJ2-5; 13 bases are a match to TRBD2. This CDR3 has 17 residues. J lost 6 bases, V lost 5 bases, and 12 bases had no gene match. Germline values: CDR1 LNHDA, CDR2 SQIVND (reference sequence).

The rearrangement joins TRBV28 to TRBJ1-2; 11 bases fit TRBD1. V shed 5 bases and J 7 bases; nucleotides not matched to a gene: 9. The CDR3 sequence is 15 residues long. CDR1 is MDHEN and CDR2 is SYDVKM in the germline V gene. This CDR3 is CASSLGGQGAGGYTF. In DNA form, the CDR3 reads TGTGCCAGCAGTCTCGGCGGACAGGGGGCAGGTGGCTACACCTTC.

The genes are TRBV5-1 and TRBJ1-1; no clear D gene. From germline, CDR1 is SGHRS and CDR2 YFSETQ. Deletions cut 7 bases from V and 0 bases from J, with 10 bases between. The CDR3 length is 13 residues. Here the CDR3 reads CASASGLNTEAFF. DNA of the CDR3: TGCGCCAGCGCCAGCGGACTGAACACTGAAGCTTTCTTT.

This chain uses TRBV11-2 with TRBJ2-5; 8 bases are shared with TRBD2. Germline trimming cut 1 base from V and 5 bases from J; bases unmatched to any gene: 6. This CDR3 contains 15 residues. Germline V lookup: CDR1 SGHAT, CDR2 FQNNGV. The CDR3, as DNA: TGTGCCAGCAGCTTAGCGGGAGGGCTCGCGGAGACCCAGTACTTC. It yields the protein CASSLAGGLAETQYF. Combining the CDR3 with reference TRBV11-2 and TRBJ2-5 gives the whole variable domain EAGVAQSPRYKIIEKRQSVAFWCNPISGHATLYWYQQILGQGPKLLIQFQNNGVVDDSQLPKDRFSAERLKGVDSTLKIQPAKLEDSAVYLCASSLAGGLAETQYFGPGTRLLVL.

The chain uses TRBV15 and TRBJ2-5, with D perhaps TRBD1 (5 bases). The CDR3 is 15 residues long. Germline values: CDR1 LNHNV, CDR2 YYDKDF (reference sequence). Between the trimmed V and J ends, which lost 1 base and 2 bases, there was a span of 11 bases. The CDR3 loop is CATSRVRGSQETQYF. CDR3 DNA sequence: TGTGCCACCAGCAGAGTTAGGGGCAGTCAAGAGACCCAGTACTTC.